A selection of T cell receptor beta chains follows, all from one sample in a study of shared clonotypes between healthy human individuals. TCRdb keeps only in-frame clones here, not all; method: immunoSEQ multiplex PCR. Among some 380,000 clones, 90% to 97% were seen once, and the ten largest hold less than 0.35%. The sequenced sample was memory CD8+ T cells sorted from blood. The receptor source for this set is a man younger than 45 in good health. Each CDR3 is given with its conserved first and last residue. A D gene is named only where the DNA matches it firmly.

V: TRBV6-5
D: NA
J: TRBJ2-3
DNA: TGTGCCAGCAGTTACCGGGACGGAATCTATACGCAGTATTTT
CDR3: CASSYRDGIYTQYF

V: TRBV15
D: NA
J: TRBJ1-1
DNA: TGTGCCACCAGCAGAGATCGGGTCCCTGAAGCTTTCTTT
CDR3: CATSRDRVPEAFF

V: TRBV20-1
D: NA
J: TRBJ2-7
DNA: TGCAGTGCTAGCCACTACTACGAGCAGTACTTC
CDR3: CSASHYYEQYF

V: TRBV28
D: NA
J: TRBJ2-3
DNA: TGTGCCAGCAGTTTAGCTGAGCGGATCACAGATACGCAGTATTTT
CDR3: CASSLAERITDTQYF

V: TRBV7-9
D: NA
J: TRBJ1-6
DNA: TGTGCCAGCAGCTCGGTCACGCCCTCACCCCTCCACTTT
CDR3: CASSSVTPSPLHF

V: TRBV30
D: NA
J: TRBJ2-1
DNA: TGTGCCTGGAATTCCCCCAATGAGCAGTTCTTC
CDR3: CAWNSPNEQFF

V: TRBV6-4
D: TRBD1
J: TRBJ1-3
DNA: TGTGCCAGCAGGGACAGGGGGGCCTCTGGAAACACCATATATTTT
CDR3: CASRDRGASGNTIYF

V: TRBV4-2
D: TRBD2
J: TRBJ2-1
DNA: TGTGCCAGCAGCCAAGGCCCGGGACTAGCGGGAGGGGCCAATGAGCAGTTCTTC
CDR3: CASSQGPGLAGGANEQFF

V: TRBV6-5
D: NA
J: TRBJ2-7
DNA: TGTGCCAGCAGTTACTCGAGGGCCTACGAGCAGTACTTC
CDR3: CASSYSRAYEQYF

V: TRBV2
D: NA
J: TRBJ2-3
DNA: TGTGCCAGCAGGGACAGCACAGATACGCAGTATTTT
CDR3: CASRDSTDTQYF

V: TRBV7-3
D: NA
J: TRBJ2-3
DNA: TGTGCCAGCAGCTTAAAGGGTAGCGCCACAGATACGCAGTATTTT
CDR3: CASSLKGSATDTQYF

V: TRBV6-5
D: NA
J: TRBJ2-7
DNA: TGTGCCAGCAGTTACGGGGACGGCAGCTCCTACGAGCAGTACTTC
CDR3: CASSYGDGSSYEQYF

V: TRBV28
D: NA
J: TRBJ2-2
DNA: TGTGCCAGCGTTTCCGGGGCGAAGAACACCGGGGAGCTGTTTTTT
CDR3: CASVSGAKNTGELFF

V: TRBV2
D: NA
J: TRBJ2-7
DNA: TGTGCCAGCAGTGAGGTTACCTACGAGCAGTACTTC
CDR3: CASSEVTYEQYF

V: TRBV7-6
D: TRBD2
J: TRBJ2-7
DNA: TGTGCCAGCAGCTTACAGCGGGACGGACTACTTAACGAGCAGTACTTC
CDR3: CASSLQRDGLLNEQYF

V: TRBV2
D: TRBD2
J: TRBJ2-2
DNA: TGTGCCAGCAGTGACCGGGGGGGGAGCACCGGGGAGCTGTTTTTT
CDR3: CASSDRGGSTGELFF